The text below deals with one T cell receptor beta chain. Its target is not known. These data come from a study of shared clonotypes between healthy human individuals. Regarding the study as a whole: Sequencing depth was expected to affect clonotype sharing among donors. A generally larger estimated richness was seen in naive subsets than in memory subsets.

Libraries were prepared by immunoSEQ multiplex PCR; TCRdb keeps only in-frame clonotypes and omits some of them. The repertoire holds some 2,000,000 clones, with around 95% as singletons. The CDR3 has 15 residues. The sequence came from a man between 18 and 35 years old in good health. The chain couples TRBV1 to TRBJ2-2. TRBV1 is marked as a pseudogene. Sequenced material: naive CD4+ T cells sorted from blood. Noted subset: CD45RA+ positively selected. The CDR3 DNA reads TGCACCAGCAGCCGAGACATCGCGAACACCGGGGAGCTGTTTTTT. Its protein product is CTSSRDIANTGELFF.